One sample yielded the 25 T cell receptor beta chains listed below, sequenced in a study of blood T cell repertoires in COVID-19. Sequencing used immunoSEQ multiplex PCR; TCRdb keeps in-frame clones, though not all of them. Of under 250,000 clones detected, approximately 89% appear once; the ten largest clones hold around 4.8%. Sequenced input: peripheral blood. These receptors all come from a woman aged 40-49 years with acute or convalescent COVID-19.

The chain combines TRBV5-6 with TRBJ2-6; tentatively, D is TRBD2 (6 bases). V gave up 0 bases and J gave up 0 bases, with 16 bases separating them. Germline CDR1 SGHDT, CDR2 YYEEEE. The CDR3 is 19 amino acids. The CDR3 DNA sequence: TGTGCCAGCAGCTTGGATAAGGGGTGGCGGGGCTCTGGGGCCAACGTCCTGACTTTC. Translation gives CASSLDKGWRGSGANVLTF.

The rearrangement joins TRBV5-6 to TRBJ2-1; D ambiguous. Per germline, CDR1 SGHDT and CDR2 YYEEEE. The length of the CDR3 is 15 residues. The germline V and J ends were trimmed by 0 bases and 5 bases, with 12 bases remaining between them. In DNA, the CDR3 is TGTGCCAGCAGCTTGGGCCTTCTAGACCACAATGAGCAGTTCTTC. It yields the protein CASSLGLLDHNEQFF.

V is TRBV5-5 and J is TRBJ1-2; 7 nucleotides line up with TRBD1. Trimming at V came to 4 bases and at J to 4 bases, leaving 10 bases not matched to a gene. This CDR3 region has 15 residues. Germline CDR1 is SGHKS and CDR2 is YYEKEE (reference sequence). This CDR3 is CASSTPSGTAYGYTF. The CDR3 nucleotides are TGTGCCAGCAGCACTCCATCCGGGACAGCCTATGGCTACACCTTC.

The chain couples TRBV6-1 to TRBJ1-1; D gene ambiguous. The CDR3 totals 12 residues. The V and J ends lost 3 bases and 4 bases respectively, with 6 bases between them. Germline V gene data show CDR1 as MNHNS and CDR2 as SASEGT. This CDR3 is CASSDRLTEAFF. CDR3 DNA: TGTGCCAGCAGTGACCGTCTCACTGAAGCTTTCTTT.

The J gene is TRBJ1-2, the V gene TRBV19; 8 bases are shared with TRBD1. This CDR3 has 19 residues. V lost 5 bases and J lost 3; bases outside the gene matches: 20. CDR1 LNHDA and CDR2 SQIVND come from the germline V gene (reference sequence). Here the CDR3 reads CASSLYRGQGGRRDYGYTF. As DNA, the CDR3 is TGTGCCAGTAGTTTGTATAGAGGACAGGGAGGTCGTCGGGACTATGGCTACACCTTC.

This sequence joins TRBV2 and TRBJ1-2; 8 nucleotides agree with TRBD1. The CDR3 extends over 14 amino acids. After removal of 7 bases from V and 5 bases from J, the junction contained 9 bases not matched to a gene. In germline, CDR1 is SNHLY, CDR2 FYNNEI. The CDR3 region has the DNA TGTGCCAGCACCGGACAGGGCGAGGGGTATGGCTACACCTTC. Its translation: CASTGQGEGYGYTF. The full variable domain, rest sourced from reference TRBV2 and TRBJ1-2, is EPEVTQTPSHQVTQMGQEVILRCVPISNHLYFYWYRQILGQKVEFLVSFYNNEISEKSEIFDDQFSVERPDGSNFTLKIRSTKLEDSAMYFCASTGQGEGYGYTFGSGTRLTVV.

The chain uses TRBV13 and TRBJ1-2, with a tentative D call TRBD1 (6 bases). The length of the CDR3 is 16 residues. Germline lookup yields CDR1 PRHDT and CDR2 FYEKMQ (reference sequence). The ends were cut back, 7 bases at V and 2 bases at J, with 20 bases in the middle. Written as DNA, the CDR3 is TGTGCCAGCAACCATCAAGACAGGACCTTCAACTATGGCTACACCTTC. As protein: CASNHQDRTFNYGYTF.

This clone was observed once. The chain recombines TRBV2 with TRBJ1-3, with D maybe TRBD1 (6 bases). The germline gives CDR1 SNHLY, CDR2 FYNNEI. V lost 4 bases, J lost 2 bases, and 15 bases lay in between. The CDR3 extends over 16 amino acids. The CDR3 is CASSASGTITGNTIYF. The CDR3 DNA reads TGTGCCAGCAGTGCCTCCGGGACAATCACTGGAAACACCATATATTTT.

The chain carries TRBV14 and TRBJ2-7, with a possible D match to TRBD1 (5 bases). The germline V and J ends were trimmed by 10 bases and 6 bases, with 16 bases remaining between them. This CDR3 is 12 amino acids long. Germline-derived CDR1 and CDR2 are SGHDN and FVKESK. The CDR3 protein is CAIQLGPLEQYV. Written as DNA, the CDR3 is TGTGCCATCCAATTGGGGCCCCTCGAGCAGTACGTC.

This sequence joins TRBV5-1 and TRBJ2-5; 11 positions agree with TRBD2. Germline V gene lookup returns CDR1 SGHRS and CDR2 YFSETQ. This CDR3 spans 17 amino acids. V lost 1 base, J lost 5 bases, and 10 bases stayed unmatched. The CDR3 region has the DNA TGCGCCAGCAGCTTGCCCCTAGCGGGGGGCGGGGCGGAGACCCAGTACTTC. Protein sequence: CASSLPLAGGGAETQYF.

The chain is built from TRBV6-2 or TRBV6-3 and TRBJ1-5, with no clear D. Trimming removed 0 bases from V and 6 bases from J, with 9 bases in between. Germline V gene data show CDR1 as MNHEY and CDR2 as SVGEGT. This CDR3 is built from 14 residues. The CDR3 nucleotides are TGTGCCAGCAGTTACTCCGTTGAGGTTCAGCCCCAGCATTTT. This sequence encodes CASSYSVEVQPQHF.

The chain is built from TRBV5-1 and TRBJ2-2; tentative D call: TRBD2 (5 bases). The CDR3 contains 13 residues. V lost 9 bases and J lost 6, with 15 bases in between. Germline V gene data show CDR1 as SGHRS and CDR2 as YFSETQ. The DNA of the CDR3 is TGCGCCACCTCAGAGGGAAAGCCCGGGGAGCTGTTTTTT. As protein: CATSEGKPGELFF.

The CDR3 nucleotides read TGTGCCAGCAGCTTAGATGGCCGCAGGTCTGGAGATACGCAGTATTTT. Its protein product is CASSLDGRRSGDTQYF. The chain has TRBV11-3 and TRBJ2-3; D not certain. The V gene lost 0 bases and the J gene lost 5 bases, with 15 bases spanning the gap. The germline gives CDR1 SGHNT, CDR2 YENEEA. The CDR3 is 16 residues long.

The V call is TRBV4-1, the J call TRBJ1-4; TRBD1 matches 10 bases. With 1 base clipped from V and 7 bases from J, the junction kept 6 bases outside the gene matches. Germline V lookup: CDR1 MGHRA, CDR2 YSYEKL. This CDR3 has 16 amino acids. The CDR3 DNA is TGCGCCAGCAGCCAAGTTGTGGGGACAGGGGCTGAAAAACTGTTTTTT. This gives the protein CASSQVVGTGAEKLFF.

The chain recombines TRBV3-1 (or the pseudogene TRBV3-2) with TRBJ1-2; TRBD1 aligns across 8 bases. The CDR3 sequence is 14 residues long. V shed 2 bases and J 6 bases; nucleotides not matched to a gene: 5. The germline V gene encodes CDR1 LGHDT and CDR2 YNNKEL (reference sequence). The CDR3, as DNA: TGTGCCAGCAGCCAAACCCAGGGGGCAAATGGCTACACCTTC. Its protein is CASSQTQGANGYTF.

V and J are TRBV3-1 (or the pseudogene TRBV3-2) and TRBJ2-6; the match to TRBD1 covers 10 bases. CDR1 is LGHDT, CDR2 YNNKEL, per germline (reference sequence). V gave up 4 bases and J gave up 0 bases; unmatched junction bases: 6. This CDR3 spans 18 amino acids. The CDR3, as DNA: TGTGCCAGCAGCCGGGGACAGGGGTTCGTCTCTGGGGCCAACGTCCTGACTTTC. This sequence encodes CASSRGQGFVSGANVLTF.

CDR3 DNA sequence: TGTGCCAGCAGCGCCACGAAGTTAGATGAGCAGTTCTTC. Residues: CASSATKLDEQFF. This sequence joins TRBV2 and TRBJ2-1, with no clear D. V dropped 6 bases and J dropped 8 bases, with 14 bases sitting between them. Germline V gene sequence: CDR1 SNHLY, CDR2 FYNNEI. CDR3 length: 13 amino acids.

V usage is TRBV6-5 and J usage is TRBJ2-2; D possibly corresponds to TRBD1 (6 bases). The CDR3 is 14 residues long. Germline-derived CDR1 and CDR2 are MNHEY and SVGAGI. Trimming took 10 bases from V and 1 from J, leaving 13 bases between them. CDR3 DNA sequence: TGTGCCACGGAGCCGGGACAGAACACCGGGGAGCTGTTTTTT. Translation gives CATEPGQNTGELFF.

The chain is built from TRBV28 and TRBJ1-2; D unclear. CDR1 is MDHEN, CDR2 SYDVKM, per germline. The CDR3 length is 13 residues. V lost 6 bases, J lost 6 bases, and 14 bases lay in between. The CDR3 sequence is CASRSSRENGYTF. The DNA of the CDR3 is TGTGCCAGCAGATCCTCCCGGGAGAATGGCTACACCTTC.

J is TRBJ2-1 and V is TRBV11-1; 15 bases are shared with TRBD2. CDR3 length equals 15 residues. The germline V gene has CDR1 SGHAT and CDR2 FQDESV (reference sequence). V lost 3 bases to trimming and J lost 7 bases; unmatched junction nucleotides: 1. The CDR3 nucleotides read TGTGCCAGCAGCTTCGGGACTAGCGGGGGGAATGAGCAGTTCTTC. Its protein product is CASSFGTSGGNEQFF. Variable domain in full (rest from reference TRBV11-1 and TRBJ2-1): EAEVAQSPRYKITEKSQAVAFWCDPISGHATLYWYRQILGQGPELLVQFQDESVVDDSQLPKDRFSAERLKGVDSTLKIQPAELGDSAMYLCASSFGTSGGNEQFFGPGTRLTVL.

The chain employs TRBV9 and TRBJ1-2; possibly TRBD1 for D (5 bases). The germline CDR1 and CDR2 sequences are SGDLS and YYNGEE. The CDR3 is 15 amino acids. With 4 bases removed from V and 2 bases from J, the gap between germline ends came to 15 bases. The CDR3 reads CASSTRTGGNYGYTF. The CDR3 DNA reads as TGTGCCAGCAGCACTCGGACGGGGGGGAACTATGGCTACACCTTC.

The rearrangement links TRBV27 to TRBJ1-1, with unresolved D. The V end lost 5 bases, the J end lost 0 bases, and 16 bases lay between the germline ends. This CDR3 has 16 residues. Germline V gene data show CDR1 as MNHEY and CDR2 as SMNVEV (reference sequence). In DNA, the CDR3 is TGTGCCAGCAGTCCGATCGCAGATGTCATGAACACTGAAGCTTTCTTT. Its protein product is CASSPIADVMNTEAFF.

This chain links TRBV12-5 with TRBJ1-5, with D perhaps TRBD1 (6 bases). The CDR3 is made up of 17 amino acids. V lost 0 bases, J lost 2 bases, and 14 bases lay in between. Germline V gives CDR1 LGHNT, CDR2 FRNRAP. The CDR3 region has the DNA TGTGCTAGTGGTTTGGTATACCCGGACAGCGGCAATCAGCCCCAGCATTTT. Translation gives CASGLVYPDSGNQPQHF.

This chain joins TRBV5-4 and TRBJ2-1; TRBD2 matches at 8 bases. The germline V gene encodes CDR1 SGHNT and CDR2 YYREEE (reference sequence). V lost 0 bases, J lost 5 bases, and 7 bases stayed unmatched. CDR3 length equals 16 residues. CDR3 DNA sequence: TGTGCCAGCAGCTTGGTGGCGGGGGGCCCCAACAATGAGCAGTTCTTC. Protein sequence: CASSLVAGGPNNEQFF. The full variable domain, rest sourced from reference TRBV5-4 and TRBJ2-1, is ETGVTQSPTHLIKTRGQQVTLRCSSQSGHNTVSWYQQALGQGPQFIFQYYREEENGRGNFPPRFSGLQFPNYSSELNVNALELDDSALYLCASSLVAGGPNNEQFFGPGTRLTVL.

The V gene is TRBV30, the J gene TRBJ2-3; 15 bases are shared with TRBD2. Trimming removed 4 bases from V and 4 bases from J; junction bases left unmatched: 6. CDR1 and CDR2 from the germline V gene are GTSNPN and SVGIG (reference sequence). The CDR3 runs to 16 residues. The DNA for the CDR3 is TGTGCCTGGACTGAAGGACTAGCGGGGGGGCCAGATACGCAGTATTTT. It specifies CAWTEGLAGGPDTQYF.